This TCR beta chain was obtained from a study of blood T cells in healthy people across ages. Donors were healthy Caucasian individuals from Russia aged roughly 6 to 95. Whenever a sample was processed, at least 6 million PBMCs were isolated. Sample-barcoded 5' priming and a J-beta primer mix drove a second PCR of about 6 to 12 cycles. From the 5' RACE reads, TCRdb called clonotypes with MiXCR, one entry per CDR3 protein. In the table there are 650,000 to 700,000 distinct CDR3 sequences, roughly half of which are singletons. With regard to this clonotype: No antigen is known for it.

The study, taken as a whole, reports: Both naive CD4+ cell counts and diversity were greater in long-lived donors than in aged donors. Donor CMV infection status was unknown, possibly confounding age-related changes in expanded clonotypes.

The sample taken for sequencing was blood. The origin of this receptor is a woman older than 75 in good health.

The CDR3 DNA sequence: TGTGCCAGCAGCTTAGTGGGGCAGCCTCTCTACAATGAGCAGTTCTTC. This gives the protein CASSLVGQPLYNEQFF. This chain joins TRBV7-9 and TRBJ2-1; maybe TRBD1 (5 bases). The CDR3 is made up of 16 amino acids. Germline CDR1 and CDR2: SEHNR and FQNEAQ (reference sequence). Trimming pared 1 base from V and 3 bases from J, leaving 13 bases between.